Presented here are 28 T cell receptor beta chains from one specimen sequenced in a study of cytomegalovirus exposure and HLA in healthy donors. The PCR had 60 Vbeta and 13 Jbeta primers. Sequenced by immunoSEQ multiplex PCR; TCRdb stores in-frame clones only, minus some. Found here are around 190,000 clones, almost 80% of them singletons; the top ten hold roughly 1.5%. Input material: PBMCs. These receptor sequences come from a woman between 18 and 29 years old in good health and CMV-seronegative.

V is TRBV19 and J is TRBJ1-2; 7 positions agree with TRBD1. This CDR3 region has 16 residues. The V gene end was trimmed by 7 bases and the J gene end by 0 bases; junction bases not matched to a gene: 11. Germline-derived CDR1 and CDR2 are LNHDA and SQIVND (reference sequence). The DNA for the CDR3 is TGTGCCAGTAACGATCAACGGACAGGAGCTAACTATGGCTACACCTTC. The encoded protein is CASNDQRTGANYGYTF.

The rearrangement uses TRBV28 and TRBJ1-1; D possibly corresponds to TRBD1 (5 bases). CDR1 and CDR2 (germline): MDHEN, SYDVKM. Trimming cost V 7 bases and J 11 bases, with 23 bases left between them. CDR3 length equals 14 residues. The CDR3 sequence: CASKNWGGSIHAFF. CDR3 in DNA: TGTGCCAGCAAGAACTGGGGCGGAAGCATCCACGCTTTCTTT.

This clone came up a few times. V and J are TRBV27 and TRBJ2-1, with D perhaps matching TRBD1 (5 bases). Germline CDR1 is MNHEY and CDR2 is SMNVEV (reference sequence). Trimming shortened V by 1 base and J by 5 bases, and 12 bases separated the two germline ends. CDR3 length equals 15 residues. In DNA, the CDR3 is TGTGCCAGCAGTTTATTGGAGACAGCTGACAATGAGCAGTTCTTC. Translated, it gives CASSLLETADNEQFF.

This clone was counted a few times. The rearrangement uses TRBV5-4 and TRBJ1-1, with D possibly matching TRBD1 (6 bases). The CDR3 runs to 15 residues. Trimming left V 6 bases short and J 1 base short, with 16 bases between. Germline V lookup: CDR1 SGHNT, CDR2 YYREEE (reference sequence). The CDR3 region has the DNA TGTGCCAGCAATCAATACAGGGCTGGGAACACTGAAGCTTTCTTT. Protein sequence: CASNQYRAGNTEAFF.

This clone came up a few times. The chain recombines TRBV19 with TRBJ2-5, with TRBD2 matching 7 bases. The germline V gene has CDR1 LNHDA and CDR2 SQIVND (reference sequence). After removal of 3 bases from V and 4 bases from J, the junction contained 11 bases not matched to a gene. This CDR3 contains 16 residues. CDR3 loop: CASSIARGGRTETQYF. In nucleotides, the CDR3 is TGTGCCAGTAGTATTGCTCGCGGGGGACGTACAGAGACCCAGTACTTC.

The chain links TRBV5-1 to TRBJ2-7; TRBD2 aligns across 8 bases. Looked up from germline, CDR1 is SGHRS and CDR2 is YFSETQ. There are 14 residues in the CDR3. V was clipped by 4 bases and J by 2 bases; unmatched bases: 5. The CDR3 loop reads CASSEAGATYEQYF. DNA of the CDR3: TGCGCCAGCAGCGAAGCGGGGGCAACCTACGAGCAGTACTTC.

CDR3 coding DNA: TGTGCCAGCAGTCCAGGACAGGCCGGGGCCAACGTCCTGACTTTC. This codes for CASSPGQAGANVLTF. The rearrangement links TRBV7-6 to TRBJ2-6; 7 positions match TRBD1. The CDR3 totals 15 residues. Germline values: CDR1 SGHVS, CDR2 FNYEAQ. The ends lost 6 bases at V and 4 bases at J; junction bases unmatched: 6.

This rearrangement joins TRBV7-6 to TRBJ2-2, with D tentatively TRBD2 (6 bases). V lost 8 bases, J lost 5 bases, and 15 bases lay in between. Germline CDR1 is SGHVS and CDR2 is FNYEAQ. The CDR3 has 14 amino acids. CDR3 DNA sequence: TGTGCCAGCCAACCGGTCGGAGGGACCGGGGAGCTGTTTTTT. Protein: CASQPVGGTGELFF.

The J gene is TRBJ2-3, the V gene TRBV7-2; D unclear. CDR1 and CDR2 (germline): SGHTA, FQGNSA. The ends were cut back, 1 base at V and 0 bases at J, with 8 bases in the middle. This CDR3 is built from 15 residues. CDR3 sequence (DNA): TGTGCCAGCAGCTTAGTAGACACAAGCACAGATACGCAGTATTTT. Its protein product is CASSLVDTSTDTQYF.

The chain is built from TRBV20-1 and TRBJ2-7; no clear D gene. The length of the CDR3 is 11 residues. Germline CDR1 reads DFQATT; CDR2 reads SNEGSKA (reference sequence). The V and J ends lost 5 bases and 6 bases respectively, with 11 bases between them. For the CDR3, the DNA is TGCAGTGCTCAGGTGCGTCTCGAGCAGTACTTC. Its protein is CSAQVRLEQYF.

This sequence joins TRBV18 and TRBJ1-4, with D unclear. CDR3 length equals 12 residues. The V gene lost 6 bases and the J gene lost 7 bases, with 9 bases spanning the gap. Per germline, CDR1 KGHSH and CDR2 LQKENI. CDR3 DNA: TGTGCCAGCTCGGTGGGGAGTGAAAAACTGTTTTTT. Its protein is CASSVGSEKLFF.

The V and J genes are TRBV9 and TRBJ1-4; 7 bases map to TRBD1. Germline V gene data show CDR1 as SGDLS and CDR2 as YYNGEE. The CDR3 runs to 15 residues. Unmatched junction bases numbered 11, after V lost 4 bases and J lost 8 bases. The CDR3 sequence: CASSPSGTDGEKLFF. The CDR3 nucleotides read TGTGCCAGCAGCCCATCCGGGACAGACGGGGAAAAACTGTTTTTT. Based on the CDR3 plus reference TRBV9 and TRBJ1-4, the full variable domain is DSGVTQTPKHLITATGQRVTLRCSPRSGDLSVYWYQQSLDQGLQFLIQYYNGEERAKGNILERFSAQQFPDLHSELNLSSLELGDSALYFCASSPSGTDGEKLFFGSGTQLSVL.

As concerns this clone: Other DNA variants within this sample encode the same CDR3. This chain connects TRBV5-4 to TRBJ2-1; 11 positions agree with TRBD2. The V gene's germline CDR1 is SGHNT and CDR2 YYREEE (reference sequence). V lost 4 bases and J lost 3; bases outside the gene matches: 0. The CDR3 sequence is 14 residues long. In DNA form, the CDR3 reads TGTGCCAGCAGCGGGACTAGCGGCTACAATGAGCAGTTCTTC. Translating gives CASSGTSGYNEQFF.

This clone appeared once. The gene calls are TRBV23-1 and TRBJ1-5, with D uncertain. TRBV23-1 qualifies as an ORF whose function is uncertain. This CDR3 region has 13 residues. V was cut by 3 bases and J by 6 bases, with 9 bases left in between. CDR3 protein: CASSHLPGQPQHF. CDR3 nucleotides: TGCGCCAGCAGTCACCTCCCGGGTCAGCCCCAGCATTTT.

This clone showed up just a few times. The V gene is TRBV27, the J gene TRBJ2-7; 9 bases agree with TRBD2. The CDR3 extends over 15 amino acids. The V segment lost 5 bases and the J segment 1 base; nucleotides outside the gene matches: 6. CDR1 and CDR2 from the germline V gene are MNHEY and SMNVEV (reference sequence). The CDR3: CASSRSSGRSYEQYF. As DNA, the CDR3 is TGTGCCAGCAGTCGGTCAAGCGGGAGGTCCTACGAGCAGTACTTC.

Only one count was recorded for this clone. V gene TRBV11-2 combines with J gene TRBJ1-1; 10 bases are a match to TRBD1. Per germline, CDR1 SGHAT and CDR2 FQNNGV. J lost 3 bases, V lost 4 bases, and 5 bases had no gene match. CDR3 length: 15 residues. The CDR3: CASSSGQGLYTEAFF. Written as DNA, the CDR3 is TGTGCCAGCAGCTCGGGACAGGGGTTGTACACTGAAGCTTTCTTT.

The gene calls are TRBV5-6 and TRBJ1-4, with D unresolved. The CDR3 is 17 residues long. CDR1 SGHDT and CDR2 YYEEEE come from the germline V gene. Trimming took off 3 bases at V and 9 bases at J, with 24 bases between the two ends. CDR3 loop: CASSSERTGKDAQKLFF. CDR3 bases: TGTGCCAGCAGCTCAGAGCGCACGGGGAAAGATGCACAAAAACTGTTTTTT. Full variable domain (rest looked up from reference TRBV5-6 and TRBJ1-4): DAGVTQSPTHLIKTRGQQVTLRCSPKSGHDTVSWYQQALGQGPQFIFQYYEEEERQRGNFPDRFSGHQFPNYSSELNVNALLLGDSALYLCASSSERTGKDAQKLFFGSGTQLSVL.

This chain joins TRBV18 and TRBJ1-4, with D maybe TRBD1 (5 bases). Germline CDR1 is KGHSH and CDR2 is LQKENI. The CDR3 consists of 18 residues. The germline V and J ends were trimmed by 4 bases and 7 bases, with 25 bases remaining between them. The CDR3 region has the DNA TGTGCCAGCTCACTAGATCAAATCCGAAGGGGCGGTATTGAAAAACTGTTTTTT. It codes for CASSLDQIRRGGIEKLFF.

This clone was counted only a few times. CDR3 in amino acids: CASSFVESSYEQYF. DNA for the CDR3: TGTGCCAGTAGTTTTGTGGAGTCCTCCTACGAGCAGTACTTC. The chain couples TRBV19 to TRBJ2-7; no clear D gene. There are 14 residues in the CDR3. The V and J ends lost 5 bases and 0 bases respectively, with 11 bases between them. Germline V gives CDR1 LNHDA, CDR2 SQIVND (reference sequence).

This clone was counted a few times. This CDR3 is CASSQDPNRAPTATNEKLFF. The CDR3 nucleotides are TGCGCCAGCAGCCAAGATCCGAACAGGGCCCCAACTGCAACTAATGAAAAACTGTTTTTT. The J gene is TRBJ1-4, the V gene TRBV4-1, with a possible D match to TRBD1 (6 bases). The V end was cut by 0 bases, the J end by 0 bases, with 20 bases between. This CDR3 has 20 residues. CDR1 is MGHRA and CDR2 is YSYEKL in the germline V gene.

V is TRBV6-6 and J is TRBJ2-2; a weak D match, TRBD2 (6 bases). The germline CDR1 and CDR2 sequences are MNHNY and SVGAGI (reference sequence). The V end lost 4 bases, the J end lost 5 bases, and 8 bases lay between the germline ends. The CDR3 totals 13 residues. CDR3 in amino acids: CASSSGRTGELFF. CDR3 in DNA: TGTGCCAGCAGTTCGGGGAGGACCGGGGAGCTGTTTTTT.

This chain connects TRBV10-3 to TRBJ1-1; 10 bases map to TRBD1. CDR1 ENHRY and CDR2 SYGVKD come from the germline V gene. Unmatched junction bases numbered 9, after V lost 6 bases and J lost 8 bases. The CDR3 covers 14 residues. CDR3: CAIRESDRGREAFF. The CDR3 DNA is TGTGCCATCAGGGAATCGGACAGGGGGAGGGAAGCTTTCTTT.

The chain employs TRBV19 and TRBJ2-5; TRBD1 agrees at 10 bases. This CDR3 has 15 amino acids. Trimming took 5 bases from V and 5 from J; bases not matched to a gene: 8. Per the germline V gene, CDR1 is LNHDA and CDR2 is SQIVND (reference sequence). Here the CDR3 DNA reads TGTGCCAGTAGTCCCGGACAGGGGGTACCGGAGACCCAGTACTTC. It encodes CASSPGQGVPETQYF.

For the CDR3, the DNA is TGCGCCAGCAGCCTATCCGGGACTAGGGCTGTGGAGCAGTTCTTC. Its translation: CASSLSGTRAVEQFF. The chain uses TRBV5-1 and TRBJ2-1; 8 bases are shared with TRBD2. CDR1 SGHRS and CDR2 YFSETQ come from the germline V gene. The CDR3 consists of 15 residues. With V trimmed by 4 bases and J by 10 bases, 13 bases remained unmatched.

This clone appeared a single time. The CDR3, as DNA: TGTGCCAGCAGCGGTCCGCAGGGGTACACCGGGGAGCTGTTTTTT. Its translation is CASSGPQGYTGELFF. This chain connects TRBV9 to TRBJ2-2, with D possibly being TRBD1 (6 bases). Trimming cost V 3 bases and J 3 bases, with 12 bases left between them. Germline values: CDR1 SGDLS, CDR2 YYNGEE. The CDR3 contains 15 residues.

The V gene is TRBV2, the J gene TRBJ2-5, with 10 bases lining up with TRBD1. The germline CDR1 and CDR2 sequences are SNHLY and FYNNEI. The junction had 7 bases not matched to a gene; V was cut back by 7 bases and J by 8 bases. The CDR3 length is 13 residues. In DNA form, the CDR3 reads TGTGCCAGCATCCCGGGACAGGGGATAACCCAGTACTTC. Its protein product is CASIPGQGITQYF.

This clone was counted a few times. The J gene is TRBJ1-5, the V gene TRBV4-1; 7 positions agree with TRBD1. The CDR3 length is 16 residues. The ends lost 3 bases at V and 2 bases at J; junction bases unmatched: 7. Germline CDR1 reads MGHRA; CDR2 reads YSYEKL. CDR3 in amino acids: CASSHLQTGGNQPQHF. CDR3 sequence (DNA): TGCGCCAGCAGCCACTTACAAACAGGGGGCAATCAGCCCCAGCATTTT.

The V call is TRBV2, the J call TRBJ1-6, with 9 bases lining up with TRBD1. The CDR3 totals 14 residues. The V segment lost 6 bases and the J segment 10 bases; nucleotides outside the gene matches: 7. Per the germline V gene, CDR1 is SNHLY and CDR2 is FYNNEI. DNA for the CDR3: TGTGCCAGCAGAACCGGGACAGGGCGATCACCCCTCCACTTT. It is translated as CASRTGTGRSPLHF. The full variable domain, rest sourced from reference TRBV2 and TRBJ1-6, is EPEVTQTPSHQVTQMGQEVILRCVPISNHLYFYWYRQILGQKVEFLVSFYNNEISEKSEIFDDQFSVERPDGSNFTLKIRSTKLEDSAMYFCASRTGTGRSPLHFGNGTRLTVT.